Below are 16 T cell receptor beta chains sequenced from a single sample in a study of blood T cell repertoires in COVID-19. The method was immunoSEQ multiplex PCR; TCRdb's version includes in-frame clones alone and lacks a portion of them. The sample records hundreds of thousands of clones, 85% being singletons. Sequenced: PBMCs or T cells enriched from blood (not recorded which). The receptors come from a woman aged 25 to 39 who had been exposed to COVID-19.

The chain combines TRBV24-1 with TRBJ2-7, with 9 bases lining up with TRBD1. CDR3 size: 18 residues. Germline V gene lookup returns CDR1 KGHDR and CDR2 SFDVKD. With 2 bases clipped from V and 0 bases from J, the junction kept 10 bases outside the gene matches. The CDR3 is CATSDSTGTGINSYEQYF. CDR3 nucleotides: TGTGCCACCAGTGATTCGACCGGGACAGGGATTAACTCCTACGAGCAGTACTTC.

V and J are TRBV7-2 and TRBJ2-7, with 13 bases lining up with TRBD2. In germline, CDR1 is SGHTA, CDR2 FQGNSA. Trimming took 5 bases from V and 6 from J; bases not matched to a gene: 7. The CDR3 has 15 amino acids. The CDR3 reads CASSHGTSGELEQYF. In nucleotides, the CDR3 is TGTGCCAGCAGCCACGGGACTAGCGGGGAGCTCGAGCAGTACTTC.

The V gene is TRBV4-3, the J gene TRBJ2-3; 7 positions agree with TRBD1. Germline V gene lookup returns CDR1 LGHNA and CDR2 YSLEER. V was clipped by 0 bases and J by 2 bases; unmatched bases: 14. The CDR3 is 19 residues long. CDR3 sequence: CASSQEYVPGTVITDTQYF. CDR3 nucleotide sequence: TGCGCCAGCAGCCAAGAATACGTCCCGGGGACAGTAATCACAGATACGCAGTATTTT.

The chain has TRBV6-5 and TRBJ1-2; 7 bases are a match to TRBD1. CDR3 length equals 15 residues. Looked up from germline, CDR1 is MNHEY and CDR2 is SVGAGI. V lost 0 bases, J lost 8 bases, and 9 bases stayed unmatched. The CDR3 loop is CASSYSAGGMHGYTF. The CDR3 DNA reads as TGTGCCAGCAGTTACTCCGCAGGGGGAATGCACGGCTACACCTTC.

The rearrangement joins TRBV4-3 to TRBJ2-7; 8 bases fit TRBD1. CDR1 and CDR2 (germline): LGHNA, YSLEER. The J segment lost 2 bases and the V segment lost 6 bases, leaving 3 bases of the junction unmatched. The CDR3 extends over 13 amino acids. CDR3 sequence reads: CASSPTGAYEQYF. The DNA of the CDR3 is TGCGCCAGCAGTCCGACAGGGGCCTACGAGCAGTACTTC.

This clone came up a few times. V usage is TRBV4-1 and J usage is TRBJ1-5; TRBD1 matches 7 bases. This CDR3 region has 15 residues. Germline CDR1 is MGHRA and CDR2 is YSYEKL. V shed 3 bases, J shed 0 bases, and the junction held 2 bases outside the gene matches. DNA for the CDR3: TGCGCCAGCAGCCAGACAGGGTATAGCAATCAGCCCCAGCATTTT. Translating gives CASSQTGYSNQPQHF.

CDR3 nucleotide sequence: TGCAGCGCCCGACCGGGACAGGGAATTTTGGACACTGAAGCTTTCTTT. It is translated as CSARPGQGILDTEAFF. The V call is TRBV29-1, the J call TRBJ1-1; 9 nucleotides agree with TRBD1. CDR3 length equals 16 residues. Germline trimming cut 7 bases from V and 3 bases from J; bases unmatched to any gene: 15. CDR1 and CDR2 (germline): SQVTM, ANQGSEA. Looking up the rest from reference TRBV29-1 and TRBJ1-1 gives the full variable domain: SAVISQKPSRDICQRGTSLTIQCQVDSQVTMMFWYRQQPGQSLTLIATANQGSEATYESGFVIDKFPISRPNLTFSTLTVSNMSPEDSSIYLCSARPGQGILDTEAFFGQGTRLTVV.

The chain combines TRBV4-3 with TRBJ2-7; D remains ambiguous. Trimming left V 4 bases short and J 0 bases short, with 10 bases between. CDR3 length: 14 residues. Germline CDR1 is LGHNA and CDR2 is YSLEER. In nucleotides, the CDR3 is TGCGCCAGCAGCCCGCTTCAGGCCTCCTACGAGCAGTACTTC. Protein product: CASSPLQASYEQYF.

A few counts support this clone. This chain uses TRBV24-1 with TRBJ1-1, with a tentative D call TRBD1 (5 bases). CDR1 KGHDR and CDR2 SFDVKD come from the germline V gene. CDR3 length equals 13 residues. The V end was cut by 6 bases, the J end by 4 bases, with 11 bases between. The CDR3 nucleotides read TGTGCCACCAGTTTGGGGGGGAGCACTGAAGCTTTCTTT. Residues: CATSLGGSTEAFF.

This clone appeared once. V and J are TRBV15 and TRBJ1-3, with 7 bases identical to TRBD1. The V and J ends lost 0 bases and 7 bases, in that order; junction bases with no gene match: 18. The CDR3 totals 19 residues. Germline-derived CDR1 and CDR2 are LNHNV and YYDKDF (reference sequence). In DNA, the CDR3 is TGTGCCACCAGCAGAGATATGATACGGAAGGAAGGGGGCAGGAACACCATATATTTT. It is translated as CATSRDMIRKEGGRNTIYF.

This clone has more than one count but fewer than ten. The rearrangement uses TRBV18 and TRBJ2-7, with a weak D call TRBD2 (6 bases). V was trimmed by 2 bases and J by 2 bases, leaving 19 bases between them. This CDR3 region has 17 residues. Germline V gene lookup returns CDR1 KGHSH and CDR2 LQKENI. CDR3 protein: CASSPSPAGALPYEQYF. As DNA, the CDR3 is TGTGCCAGCTCACCATCCCCAGCGGGCGCCCTACCCTACGAGCAGTACTTC.

This chain joins TRBV5-1 and TRBJ1-2, with D possibly TRBD1 on 5 matching bases. Trimming shortened V by 2 bases and J by 7 bases, and 18 bases separated the two germline ends. The CDR3 totals 15 residues. CDR1 is SGHRS, CDR2 YFSETQ, per germline. CDR3 sequence (DNA): TGCGCCAGCAGCTTCTCTGCAGGGTATTCCGCTGGCTACACCTTC. Protein: CASSFSAGYSAGYTF.

This chain connects TRBV18 to TRBJ1-4, with 8 positions matching TRBD1. Unmatched junction bases numbered 8, after V lost 3 bases and J lost 8 bases. Germline-derived CDR1 and CDR2 are KGHSH and LQKENI. This CDR3 has 15 residues. CDR3 bases: TGTGCCAGCTCACCTGCGGGACAGGAAAGAGAAAAACTGTTTTTT. This encodes CASSPAGQEREKLFF.

The gene calls are TRBV5-3 and TRBJ2-3; 7 nucleotides agree with TRBD2. TRBV5-3 is recorded as an ORF, its role being uncertain. After removal of 3 bases from V and 2 bases from J, the junction contained 3 bases not matched to a gene. The CDR3 is made up of 14 amino acids. The CDR3 nucleotides are TGTGCCAGAAGCTCAGCGGGGAACACAGATACGCAGTATTTT. Its protein is CARSSAGNTDTQYF.

This rearrangement joins TRBV6-5 to TRBJ2-7; 7 positions agree with TRBD1. Looked up from germline, CDR1 is MNHEY and CDR2 is SVGAGI. V was pared by 6 bases and J by 5 bases, with 7 bases of the junction left unmatched. There are 13 residues in the CDR3. The CDR3 reads CASRATGRDEQYF. DNA of the CDR3: TGTGCCAGCAGGGCGACAGGGAGAGACGAGCAGTACTTC.

V usage is TRBV19 and J usage is TRBJ1-2; TRBD1 agrees at 8 bases. The germline CDR1 and CDR2 sequences are LNHDA and SQIVND (reference sequence). V lost 7 bases, J lost 4 bases, and 5 bases stayed unmatched. There are 13 residues in the CDR3. CDR3 sequence: CASKDRGPYGYTF. DNA of the CDR3: TGTGCCAGTAAAGACAGGGGTCCCTATGGCTACACCTTC.